The following is a TCR beta chain sequence with its context. What antigen it recognizes has not been identified. Base qualities are not recorded, but no much larger clone differs from it by a single base. These data belong to a study of blood T cells in healthy people across ages (dated by TCRdb to about 2015). With respect to the entire study: In model experiments, template switching captured about one uniquely barcoded TCR beta cDNA molecule for every two T cells. Two additional independent replicas of 1 million unique cDNA reads from the same blood draw were analyzed for two donors (one aged 18 to 30 and one aged 80 or older). Using deep sequencing normalized with unique cDNA molecular identifiers, the study measured how TCR beta repertoire diversity changes with age. Four age groups were formed from the donors: young (average approximately 15 years), middle-aged (approximately 41), aged (about 62) and long-lived (82). To avoid experimental bias, donors of different ages were spread randomly across the sequencing lanes. Overall study results and their limits: Because the CMV infection status of the donors was unknown, age-related changes in expanded clonotypes may potentially have been confounded. As age increased, observed TCR beta diversity per million T cells dropped in a roughly linear way, and a significant reduction was already evident by age 40. A strong correlation was found between observed TCR beta diversity and the percentage of naive T cells measured by flow cytometry. Estimates of total diversity based on one million sequenced T cells were regarded as lower bounds and as underestimates. Since profiling was done on bulk unsorted PBMCs, naive and antigen-experienced compartments could not be conclusively compared. Compared with the aged group, more naive CD4+ T cells, fewer expanded clones and increased TCR diversity were shown by the long-lived group, suggesting age selection.

The library was generated by 5' RACE. For sequencing, an Illumina HiSeq 2500 was employed. A second 7 to 11 cycle PCR used a sample-barcoded 5' primer and a J-beta primer mix. A template-switch 5' adaptor carrying 12 random nucleotides introduced a unique molecular identifier onto each TCR beta cDNA molecule. Each sample yielded at least 2.5 million CDR3-containing paired-end reads. The Mint cDNA synthesis kit, primed by a TRBC-specific oligonucleotide, was used to synthesize first-strand cDNA from all RNA. Following uracil-DNA glycosylase treatment, a first 18-cycle PCR with universal primers M1SS and BC2_uni_R was performed on all cDNA. For the original study's pipeline: For normalization, 1 million high-quality reads, each with a distinct molecular identifier, were randomly selected from each sample. Reads sharing molecular identifiers were discarded rather than binned into consensus sequences. MiTCR, with a Q25 quality threshold and the strictest error-elimination algorithm, was used for CDR3 identification, clonotype clustering and error correction. A nonparametric unseen species model with Euler transformation was used to estimate a lower bound on total TCR beta diversity. TCRdb reanalyzed the raw reads on its own, using fastp at Q25 for trimming and MiXCR for clone calling, and kept in-frame beta chains. One record per CDR3 amino acid sequence lists the most common genes and DNA. These V and J calls are TCRdb output, not the study's own analysis. The sample data list some 1.1 million distinct CDR3 sequences, and more than 30% of these were observed just once. The ten largest clones add up to around 12% of the sample.

The CDR3 starts with the cysteine, ends with the phenylalanine, and has 17 residues. Only the CDR3 part of the read is kept: 51 bases, read in frame from the first base. As encoded in the germline V gene, CDR1 is KGHSH while CDR2 is LQKENI. V loses 3 bases of germline sequence and J loses 6 bases, and the interval between the two ends is 23 bases. The approximately 41 donors, aged 6 to 90 years, were systemically healthy Caucasian individuals from Russia. Each donor gave approximately 9.4 milliliters of peripheral blood, drawn into EDTA-treated Vacutainer tubes. Ficoll-Paque density-gradient centrifugation was used to isolate PBMCs, with at least 7 million per sample. Trizol reagent was used to extract total RNA from PBMCs, with at least 5 micrograms per sample. Naive CD45RAhigh/CD27high T cell percentages were measured by flow cytometry on a PBMC aliquot from every donor.

The specimen was blood. This chain joins TRBV18 to TRBJ1-1, with the D gene uncertain. This receptor was taken from a man aged 18 to 35 in good health. The CDR3 region: CASSPFGGSGGWAEAFF. The nucleotides read TGTGCCAGCTCACCCTTTGGAGGGAGCGGTGGTTGGGCTGAAGCTTTCTTT.